This T cell receptor beta chain was observed in a study of blood T cell repertoires in COVID-19. Study background: The samples span acute and convalescent COVID-19 from the United States, Italy and Spain. Sources were T cells, B-cell-depleted T cells, or PBMCs; the material itself was cDNA or gDNA.

A single count supports this clone. Per the original data handling: Reference gene primer amplification gave estimated nucleated cell counts. Produced via immunoSEQ multiplex PCR; TCRdb's table is partial and in-frame only. Clone size and the V and J calls come from that table; the DNA yielded D and trimming. The profile covers 30,000 or so clones, with around 91% appearing a single time and about 1.6% taken by the ten largest. CDR1 is MNHEY, CDR2 SMNVEV, per germline (reference sequence). The length of the CDR3 is 16 residues. V dropped 5 bases and J dropped 2 bases, with 17 bases sitting between them.

The source of this sequence is a man in his sixties with active COVID-19. The chain combines TRBV27 with TRBJ2-3; D remains ambiguous. The sequencing sample was made of peripheral blood. The CDR3 here is CASSPTRHILTDTQYF. CDR3 coding DNA: TGTGCCAGCAGTCCAACCCGACACATACTCACAGATACGCAGTATTTT.